This T cell receptor (beta chain) was captured in a study of cytomegalovirus exposure and HLA in healthy donors. This clone appeared a single time. The antigen is not known. Study results and limitations: Rarity marked most TCR sequences, yet some public TCRs occurred in many donors.

V was clipped by 2 bases and J by 8 bases, with 15 bases between them. The CDR3 runs to 14 residues. CDR1 and CDR2 from the germline V gene are SEHNR and FQNEAQ (reference sequence). Assay: immunoSEQ multiplex PCR; the TCRdb copy retains only in-frame clones and omits some. The profile covers some 83,000 clones, with around 94% appearing a single time and roughly 2% taken by the ten largest. The sequencing sample was made of PBMCs. The rearrangement joins TRBV7-9 to TRBJ1-2; D gene uncertain. The source of this sequence is a woman in her late teens or twenties in good health and CMV-seronegative. The CDR3 loop reads CASSLSIGAGGYTF. CDR3 nucleotide sequence: TGTGCCAGCAGCTTATCCATTGGCGCGGGAGGCTACACCTTC. The full variable domain, with the rest looked up from reference TRBV7-9 and TRBJ1-2, is DTGVSQNPRHKITKRGQNVTFRCDPISEHNRLYWYRQTLGQGPEFLTYFQNEAQLEKSRLLSDRFSAERPKGSFSTLEIQRTEQGDSAMYLCASSLSIGAGGYTFGSGTRLTVV.